These T cell receptor beta chains were read from a single sample in a study of shared clonotypes between healthy human individuals. Only in-frame clones appear in the TCRdb table, and some are missing; sequencing was by immunoSEQ multiplex PCR. The table lists 2 million or so clones, around 95% of them singletons, with 0.13% in the top ten. Specimen: naive CD4+ T cells sorted from blood. These receptors came from a man aged 18 to 30 in good health. Both conserved end residues are part of each CDR3. Fields, in order: clone size, J gene, D gene, V gene, CDR3 DNA, CDR3 protein. D genes are given only for firm matches. Some rows have no size entry. The others give once, few or many, or a class for an expanded clone.

abundance: NA
j_gene: TRBJ1-1
d_gene: TRBD1
v_gene: TRBV30
CDR3nt: TGTGCCTGGAGCGACAGGGTCATGAACACTGAAGCTTTCTTT
CDR3aa: CAWSDRVMNTEAFF

abundance: NA
j_gene: TRBJ2-1
d_gene: NA
v_gene: TRBV2
CDR3nt: TGTGCCAGCAGGGGTACAGGGTCCTACAATGAGCAGTTCTTC
CDR3aa: CASRGTGSYNEQFF

abundance: NA
j_gene: TRBJ1-1
d_gene: TRBD1
v_gene: TRBV28
CDR3nt: TGTGCCAGCAGTTTCATCTCACAGGGGGTCACTGAAGCTTTCTTT
CDR3aa: CASSFISQGVTEAFF

abundance: once
j_gene: TRBJ2-3
d_gene: NA
v_gene: TRBV5-6
CDR3nt: TGTGCCAGCAGCTTGGGTCTAGCAGCATCTACGCAGTATTTT
CDR3aa: CASSLGLAASTQYF

abundance: NA
j_gene: TRBJ1-1
d_gene: NA
v_gene: TRBV29-1
CDR3nt: TGCAGCGTTAGGGAGGGGAACACTGAAGCTTTCTTT
CDR3aa: CSVREGNTEAFF

abundance: NA
j_gene: TRBJ2-5
d_gene: NA
v_gene: TRBV2
CDR3nt: TGTGCCAGCAGTGAGAGGGAAGAGACCCAGTACTTC
CDR3aa: CASSEREETQYF

abundance: NA
j_gene: TRBJ2-1
d_gene: NA
v_gene: TRBV14
CDR3nt: TGTGCCAGCAGCACCCACACACTGTCAGCGCAGTTCTTC
CDR3aa: CASSTHTLSAQFF

abundance: once
j_gene: TRBJ2-5
d_gene: NA
v_gene: TRBV30
CDR3nt: TGTGCCTGGAGTTGGAACAGCCTCTTGACGACCAGAGAGACCCAGTACTTC
CDR3aa: CAWSWNSLLTTRETQYF

abundance: NA
j_gene: TRBJ2-4
d_gene: TRBD2
v_gene: TRBV7-8
CDR3nt: TGTGCCAGCAGCCCCAAGTCGCTAGCGGGAGAAGGATATGGAAACATTCAGTACTTC
CDR3aa: CASSPKSLAGEGYGNIQYF

abundance: NA
j_gene: TRBJ2-5
d_gene: NA
v_gene: TRBV6-8
CDR3nt: TGTGCCAGCAGTTACCCGAGTAGGGGCAACTCGGGTCTCAAGGGGACCCAGTACTTC
CDR3aa: CASSYPSRGNSGLKGTQYF

abundance: NA
j_gene: TRBJ1-1
d_gene: NA
v_gene: TRBV20-1
CDR3nt: TGCAGTGGGGTCCGCGGCACTGAAGCTTTCTTT
CDR3aa: CSGVRGTEAFF

abundance: NA
j_gene: TRBJ2-7
d_gene: NA
v_gene: TRBV28
CDR3nt: TGTGCCAGCAGCACCTTAAGGGGCCGCCCCTCCTACGAGCAGTACTTC
CDR3aa: CASSTLRGRPSYEQYF

abundance: NA
j_gene: TRBJ2-1
d_gene: TRBD1
v_gene: TRBV10-2
CDR3nt: TGCGCCAGCCGGACAGGGTACAATGAGCAGTTCTTC
CDR3aa: CASRTGYNEQFF

abundance: NA
j_gene: TRBJ1-3
d_gene: NA
v_gene: TRBV19
CDR3nt: TGTGCCAGTTGCAGGATACCCTCTGGAAACACCATATATTTT
CDR3aa: CASCRIPSGNTIYF

abundance: NA
j_gene: TRBJ2-7
d_gene: NA
v_gene: TRBV10-3
CDR3nt: TGTGCCATCAGTGACGGTACCACCTCCTCCTACGAGCAGTACTTC
CDR3aa: CAISDGTTSSYEQYF

abundance: NA
j_gene: TRBJ2-5
d_gene: NA
v_gene: TRBV4-3
CDR3nt: TGCGCCAGCAGCCAGGACCTTAAAGAGACCCAGTACTTC
CDR3aa: CASSQDLKETQYF

abundance: NA
j_gene: TRBJ2-3
d_gene: NA
v_gene: TRBV28
CDR3nt: TGTGCCAGCAGCCGAAGAACAGGGAGCACAGATACGCAGTATTTT
CDR3aa: CASSRRTGSTDTQYF

abundance: NA
j_gene: TRBJ2-3
d_gene: NA
v_gene: TRBV4-1
CDR3nt: TGCGCCAGCAGCCAAGGGTTCTCCCCACGGGGTGGAGATACGCAGTATTTT
CDR3aa: CASSQGFSPRGGDTQYF

abundance: NA
j_gene: TRBJ2-5
d_gene: NA
v_gene: TRBV6-5
CDR3nt: TGTGCCAGCAGTGGGCCGCCTAGAGGAGGGGTGACCCAGTACTTC
CDR3aa: CASSGPPRGGVTQYF

abundance: NA
j_gene: TRBJ2-5
d_gene: NA
v_gene: TRBV6-6
CDR3nt: TGTGCCAGCAGTCCCCGGGGGCCGTCATCGTACTTC
CDR3aa: CASSPRGPSSYF